This TCR beta chain was identified during a study of Ad26.COV2.S vaccination and SARS-CoV-2 variants. CDR3 length equals 17 residues. Germline V CDR1 and CDR2: SGHTA, FQGNSA. V lost 5 bases and J lost 2, with 20 bases in between. Treatment described: about 20 received Ad26.COV2.S at low or high dose, single or two shots; 5 received placebo; per-sample allocation not given. Sampling was done on day 63 after the first vaccine or placebo injection. An Ad26 vector was used to express Wuhan-strain SARS-CoV-2 spike as the vaccine. Profiled with immunoSEQ multiplex PCR; TCRdb holds only in-frame clones, not every one. The table shows approximately 460,000 clones, with 80% to 90% occurring only once.

The J gene is TRBJ2-3, the V gene TRBV7-2, with a possible D match to TRBD2 (5 bases). This clonotype was sampled from a person aged 18-65 years who received the Ad26.COV2.S COVID-19 vaccine or a placebo. The sequenced sample was peripheral blood, obtained in a trial of Ad26.COV2.S vaccine versus placebo. CDR3 sequence: CASSVRFRTGYTDTQYF. The CDR3, as DNA: TGTGCCAGCAGCGTAAGATTCAGGACGGGGTACACAGATACGCAGTATTTT.